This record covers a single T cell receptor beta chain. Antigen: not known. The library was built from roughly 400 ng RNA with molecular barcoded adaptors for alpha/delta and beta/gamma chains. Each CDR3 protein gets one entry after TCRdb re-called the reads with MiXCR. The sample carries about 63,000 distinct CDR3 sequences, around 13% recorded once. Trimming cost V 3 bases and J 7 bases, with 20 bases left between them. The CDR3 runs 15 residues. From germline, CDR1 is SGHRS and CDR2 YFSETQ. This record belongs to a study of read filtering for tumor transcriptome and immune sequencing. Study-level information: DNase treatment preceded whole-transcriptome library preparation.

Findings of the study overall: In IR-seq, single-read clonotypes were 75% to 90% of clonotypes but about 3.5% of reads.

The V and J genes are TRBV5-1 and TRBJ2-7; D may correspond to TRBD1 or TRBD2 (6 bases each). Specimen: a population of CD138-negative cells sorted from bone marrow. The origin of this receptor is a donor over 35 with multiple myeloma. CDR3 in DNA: TGCGCCAGCAGCTGGGGGGCCGGGCAAACGGGGGAGCAGTACTTC. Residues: CASSWGAGQTGEQYF.